This T cell receptor (beta chain) was identified in a study of blood T cells in healthy people across ages. Study observations and caveats: Long-lived and aged donors differed, with more naive CD4+ cells and higher diversity in the long-lived.

In regard to this clonotype: The antigen remains undetermined.

V lost 4 bases to trimming and J lost 3 bases; unmatched junction nucleotides: 8. The CDR3 length is 16 residues. In germline, CDR1 is LGHDT, CDR2 YNNKEL (reference sequence). PCR was performed a second time for roughly 6 to 12 cycles using a sample-barcoded 5' primer and a J-beta primer mix. Every single cDNA molecule received a tag from a template-switch adaptor with 12 random nucleotides. TCRdb used MiXCR to reprocess the 5' RACE reads, holding one entry per CDR3 protein. The sample yields 1.4 million to 1.5 million distinct CDR3 sequences, 42% seen once. The donors, all healthy, were Caucasians living in Russia, aged 6 to 90. Each sample yielded at least 6 million isolated PBMCs.

The chain recombines TRBV3-1 with TRBJ2-5, with 10 bases aligning to TRBD2. This sequence was found in a young woman in good health. The sample comprised blood. The CDR3 reads CASSPLTSGPEETQYF. CDR3 nucleotides: TGTGCCAGCAGCCCACTGACTAGCGGGCCCGAAGAGACCCAGTACTTC.